This T cell receptor (beta chain) derives from a study of blood T cell repertoires in COVID-19. Study-level information: Both acute and convalescent COVID-19 samples were obtained from the United States, Italy and Spain.

Authors' methods: Using reference gene primer amplification, nucleated cell counts were estimated. Clones were read by immunoSEQ multiplex PCR, and TCRdb kept only the in-frame ones, dropping some. The DNA was the basis for D and trimming; V, J and clone size are from that table. The sample shows some 53,000 clones, 80% to 90% of them seen only once. The CDR3 consists of 16 residues. J lost 0 bases, V lost 4 bases, and 7 bases had no gene match. Germline V gives CDR1 SGHVS, CDR2 FNYEAQ. This TCR was sampled from a man aged 60 to 75 with active COVID-19. The chain uses TRBV7-6 and TRBJ2-3; TRBD2 matches at 7 bases. Sequencing was carried out using peripheral blood. CDR3 nucleotides: TGTGCCAGCAGCTCCAGGGAGGGGACTAGCACAGATACGCAGTATTTT. Protein sequence: CASSSREGTSTDTQYF.